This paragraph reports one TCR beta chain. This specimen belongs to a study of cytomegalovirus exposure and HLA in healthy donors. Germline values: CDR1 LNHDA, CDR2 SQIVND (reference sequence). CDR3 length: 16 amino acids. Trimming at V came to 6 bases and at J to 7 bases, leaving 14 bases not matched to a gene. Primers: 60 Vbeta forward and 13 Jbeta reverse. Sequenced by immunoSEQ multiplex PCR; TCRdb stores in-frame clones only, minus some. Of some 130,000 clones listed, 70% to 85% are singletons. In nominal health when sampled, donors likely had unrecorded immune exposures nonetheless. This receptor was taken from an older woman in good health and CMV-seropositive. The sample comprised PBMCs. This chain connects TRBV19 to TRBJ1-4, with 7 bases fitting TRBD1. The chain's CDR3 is CASRPPDRRAGEKLFF. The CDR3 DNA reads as TGTGCCAGTAGGCCCCCGGACAGGCGCGCTGGTGAAAAACTGTTTTTT.